These 21 T cell receptor beta chains came from one sample sequenced in a study of early T cells in non-severe SARS-CoV-2 infection. One entry per CDR3 protein, called by TCRdb with MiXCR from the 5' RACE reads. The repertoire has approximately 29,000 distinct CDR3 sequences, 5.8% of them found once; the top ten carry 5% to 5.5%. Sequencing was done on a sample of whole blood. The receptors originated from an adult who was a healthcare worker with PCR-confirmed SARS-CoV-2 infection or an uninfected control (not recorded which).

This clonotype was counted at least ten times. The rearrangement uses TRBV4-2 and TRBJ1-6; tentative D call: TRBD1 (6 bases). V lost 0 bases to trimming and J lost 0 bases, with 15 bases between them. This CDR3 contains 19 residues. Germline V CDR1 and CDR2: LGHNA, YNFKEQ. CDR3 sequence: CASSQDVTGRNSYNSPLHF. The CDR3, as DNA: TGTGCCAGCAGCCAAGACGTAACAGGGCGAAACTCCTATAATTCACCCCTCCACTTT.

This clonotype was seen a few times. This sequence joins TRBV9 and TRBJ2-5, with 9 bases matching TRBD2. V shed 2 bases, J shed 0 bases, and the junction held 8 bases outside the gene matches. The germline V gene has CDR1 SGDLS and CDR2 YYNGEE. The CDR3 is 17 residues long. CDR3 sequence reads: CASSVALSGGHQETQYF. CDR3 bases: TGTGCCAGCAGCGTCGCTCTTAGCGGGGGCCACCAAGAGACCCAGTACTTC.

This clonotype was recorded many times. The rearrangement links TRBV4-2 to TRBJ2-5, with 9 bases fitting TRBD2. V lost 0 bases and J lost 6; bases outside the gene matches: 8. Germline CDR1 is LGHNA and CDR2 is YNFKEQ. CDR3 length: 16 amino acids. The CDR3 here is CASSQDLAGGRKTQYF. The CDR3 DNA follows: TGTGCCAGCAGCCAAGATCTTGCGGGGGGGCGGAAGACCCAGTACTTC.

In this sample, this clonotype turned up many times. V and J are TRBV6-5 and TRBJ1-6; D may be TRBD1 (5 bases). CDR1 and CDR2 from the germline V gene are MNHEY and SVGAGI. The CDR3 is 15 amino acids. Trimming took off 7 bases at V and 4 bases at J, with 14 bases between the two ends. The CDR3 protein is CASTQTALYNSPLHF. The CDR3 region has the DNA TGTGCCAGCACCCAGACAGCTTTGTATAATTCACCCCTCCACTTT.

This sequence joins TRBV27 and TRBJ1-2; D unclear. V shed 2 bases and J shed 4 bases, with 8 bases lying between them. Germline lookup yields CDR1 MNHEY and CDR2 SMNVEV (reference sequence). This CDR3 comprises 13 residues. The CDR3 here is CASSLGLGYGYTF. In DNA, the CDR3 is TGTGCCAGCAGTTTAGGGCTTGGCTATGGCTACACCTTC.

This clonotype was detected many times. The chain recombines TRBV12-3 or TRBV12-4 with TRBJ2-1; D is ambiguous. Trimming left V 7 bases short and J 0 bases short, with 10 bases between. This CDR3 region has 14 residues. DNA of the CDR3: TGTGCCAGCAAGCCCTCCGCCTCCTACAATGAGCAGTTCTTC. Protein product: CASKPSASYNEQFF.

This clonotype appeared many times. The chain couples TRBV20-1 to TRBJ2-2; D is unresolved. CDR1 is DFQATT, CDR2 SNEGSKA, per germline (reference sequence). V lost 3 bases and J lost 0, with 11 bases in between. The CDR3 extends over 15 amino acids. CDR3 DNA sequence: TGCAGTGCTAGCCCTACGGCGGCGAACACCGGGGAGCTGTTTTTT. As protein: CSASPTAANTGELFF.

This clonotype came up many times. This chain connects TRBV29-1 to TRBJ2-3, with TRBD1 matching 10 bases. The CDR3 extends over 14 amino acids. CDR1 is SQVTM, CDR2 ANQGSEA, per germline. V shed 6 bases, J shed 5 bases, and the junction held 8 bases outside the gene matches. The CDR3 DNA reads TGCAGCGTCGGGACAGGGGATGGGGAAGATACGCAGTATTTT. The encoded protein is CSVGTGDGEDTQYF.

This clonotype was detected ten times or more. This chain joins TRBV7-6 and TRBJ2-7; 13 bases are shared with TRBD2. There are 16 residues in the CDR3. Germline V gene data show CDR1 as SGHVS and CDR2 as FNYEAQ. V dropped 5 bases and J dropped 4; count of bases not matched to a gene: 8. CDR3 coding DNA: TGTGCCAGCAGCCCGCAGACTAGCGGGGGGCTATACGAGCAGTACTTC. It codes for CASSPQTSGGLYEQYF.

The chain links TRBV25-1 to TRBJ2-1, with 8 bases fitting TRBD2. Trimming removed 1 base from V and 1 base from J; junction bases left unmatched: 3. The germline CDR1 and CDR2 sequences are MGHDK and SYGVNS. This CDR3 is 16 amino acids long. The CDR3 reads CASSEWERGSYNEQFF. CDR3 nucleotides: TGTGCCAGCAGTGAATGGGAGCGGGGGTCCTACAATGAGCAGTTCTTC.

This clonotype was found many times. The V gene is TRBV3-1, the J gene TRBJ2-3, with D possibly being TRBD1 (5 bases). V lost 4 bases, J lost 4 bases, and 6 bases lay in between. Germline V gene data show CDR1 as LGHDT and CDR2 as YNNKEL (reference sequence). The CDR3 has 12 amino acids. This chain's CDR3 is CASSRRADTQYF. The CDR3 DNA reads as TGTGCCAGCAGCCGCAGGGCAGATACGCAGTATTTT.

Only a few counts were recorded for this clonotype. V is TRBV20-1 and J is TRBJ2-1, with TRBD2 identical over 9 bases. V dropped 2 bases and J dropped 2; count of bases not matched to a gene: 4. Germline V lookup: CDR1 DFQATT, CDR2 SNEGSKA (reference sequence). The CDR3 sequence is 15 residues long. CDR3 in DNA: TGCAGTGCTAGAAAAAGCGGGAGGCCCTACAATGAGCAGTTCTTC. This translates into CSARKSGRPYNEQFF.

This clonotype appeared many times. The CDR3 DNA is TGCAGTGCCCCCCGGGGACAAGAGACCCAGTACTTC. Protein sequence: CSAPRGQETQYF. The chain links TRBV20-1 to TRBJ2-5, with a tentative D call TRBD2 (5 bases). Between the trimmed V and J ends, which lost 6 bases and 2 bases, there was a span of 10 bases. The germline V gene encodes CDR1 DFQATT and CDR2 SNEGSKA (reference sequence). The CDR3 covers 12 residues.

The chain carries TRBV6-6 and TRBJ2-3, with no clear D. Trimming shortened V by 2 bases and J by 5 bases, and 11 bases separated the two germline ends. Germline assignment: CDR1 MNHNY and CDR2 SVGAGI (reference sequence). The CDR3 covers 14 residues. The CDR3 loop is CASSYPSQGDTQYF. The DNA of the CDR3 is TGTGCCAGCAGTTACCCCTCTCAAGGAGATACGCAGTATTTT.

This clonotype was counted ten times or more. The chain links TRBV7-9 to TRBJ2-7; 9 bases align to TRBD1. The length of the CDR3 is 14 residues. The germline gives CDR1 SEHNR, CDR2 FQNEAQ (reference sequence). V shed 4 bases and J 0 bases; nucleotides not matched to a gene: 1. The CDR3 bases are TGTGCCAGCAGCTCGGACAGGGGCTCCTACGAGCAGTACTTC. Protein product: CASSSDRGSYEQYF.

This clonotype has ten or more counts. The chain uses TRBV7-8 and TRBJ2-7, with 7 nucleotides matching TRBD1. CDR3 length equals 16 residues. CDR1 and CDR2 (germline): SGHVS, FQNEAQ. V gave up 5 bases and J gave up 7 bases; unmatched junction bases: 17. This chain's CDR3 is CASSQLQGISYWEQYF. DNA of the CDR3: TGTGCCAGCAGCCAACTACAGGGGATCTCCTACTGGGAGCAGTACTTC.

This clonotype was seen ten or more times. The chain has TRBV5-4 and TRBJ2-1; D is unresolved. Deletions cut 5 bases from V and 7 bases from J, with 10 bases between. CDR3 length: 12 residues. The germline CDR1 and CDR2 sequences are SGHNT and YYREEE (reference sequence). The CDR3 DNA sequence: TGTGCCAGCAGTTCCCCCGGGAATGAGCAGTTCTTC. It codes for CASSSPGNEQFF.

This clonotype showed up many times. This chain uses TRBV10-1 with TRBJ2-7; D remains ambiguous. Per germline, CDR1 WNHNN and CDR2 SYGVQD (reference sequence). V gave up 5 bases and J gave up 3 bases, with 11 bases separating them. The CDR3 runs to 13 residues. CDR3 amino acids: CASSYDTGYEQYF. The CDR3 DNA reads TGCGCCAGCAGTTACGACACGGGCTACGAGCAGTACTTC.

This clonotype was observed many times. CDR3 amino acids: CASSYVGGGYGYTF. DNA for the CDR3: TGTGCCAGCAGTTACGTGGGGGGAGGGTATGGCTACACCTTC. This chain uses TRBV6-5 with TRBJ1-2; tentatively, D is TRBD1 (5 bases). Per the germline V gene, CDR1 is MNHEY and CDR2 is SVGAGI. This CDR3 is built from 14 residues. V was clipped by 2 bases and J by 5 bases, with 12 bases between them.

V gene TRBV5-1 combines with J gene TRBJ2-7; possible D gene TRBD2, 7 bases. CDR1 and CDR2 (germline): SGHRS, YFSETQ. CDR3 length: 13 residues. Trimming cost V 3 bases and J 4 bases, with 11 bases left between them. This chain's CDR3 is CASSSGGRYEQYF. The CDR3 DNA reads TGCGCCAGCAGCTCCGGGGGGCGATACGAGCAGTACTTC.

At least ten counts were recorded for this clonotype. The rearrangement links TRBV6-5 to TRBJ2-3, with TRBD1 matching 8 bases. Germline lookup yields CDR1 MNHEY and CDR2 SVGAGI. The CDR3 consists of 14 residues. Trimming cost V 6 bases and J 5 bases; bases outside gene matches: 7. As DNA, the CDR3 is TGTGCCAGCAGATCACAGGGGGTGGGAGATACGCAGTATTTT. It codes for CASRSQGVGDTQYF.